This TCR beta chain was profiled in a study of shared clonotypes between healthy human individuals (dated by TCRdb to the early 2020s). For the study in its entirety: A couple of women and a few men aged 18 to 49 years were included in the cohort. Different laboratories and diverse techniques were used to prepare libraries and sequence TCR repertoires, to increase sequencing depth and limit assay-specific biases. For each donor, three plates each were used for CD4 naive and CD4 memory, two plates were used for CD8 naive, and one plate was used for CD8 memory. To estimate repertoire size and how much clonotypes are shared between individuals, the study performed deep sequencing of blood TCR repertoires from a handful of healthy adults. Each donor's leukapheresis produced roughly between about 0.8 and 10 billion PBMCs. Results the study describes overall, beyond this receptor: Even with the large sequencing depth, rarefaction of the sorted-subset datasets indicated that sequencing was incomplete. Compared with non-shared clonotypes, clonotypes shared by all four sorted-subset donors had higher generation probabilities. Only blood was sampled, and tissue TCR repertoires likely differ from those in blood. Naive subsets generally had larger estimated clonotype richness than memory subsets did. Around 5.4% of naive CD4, 3.5% of naive CD8, about 2.5% of memory CD4, and less than 0.45% of memory CD8 clonotypes were shared across a few donors. The small number of donors limited the genetic and exposure-history diversity represented. Pairwise subsampling indicated that sequencing depth was expected to affect the degree of clonotype sharing among donors.

For this clone: Its antigen specificity is not known. Base qualities are not at hand, and no much larger clone is one base apart.

Using the deep immunoSEQ assay, TCR CDR3 regions were amplified from genomic DNA by multiplex PCR. For each cell subset, the extracted genomic DNA was distributed evenly across all wells of several immunoSEQ 96-well plates, and each plate served as one replicate. Each replicate PCR for sorted subsets received about 210 ng genomic DNA, equal to about 30,000 T cell genomes. Purified libraries were quantified with a Qubit 3.0 fluorometer, sized on a Bioanalyzer 2100, and re-quantified with the KAPA Library Quantification kit. A separate single-read 150-cycle Illumina NextSeq 550 flow cell was used to sequence each immunoSEQ 96-well plate. Per the authors' processing: Because only junctional sequences without quality scores were contained in the immunoSEQ output, filtering matching that applied to full-length reads could not be performed. To assign V/J genes and CDR3, sequences were annotated using PyIR, a Python wrapper for IgBLAST v1.9, with IMGT germline references. Reads were filtered out if the reads had weak V/J assignments (E-value above 1e-6), no CDR3, stop codons, out-of-frame junctions, or ambiguous translated residues. A V3J clonotype was defined by an identical inferred V gene, J gene, and CDR3 amino acid sequence. Percentage overlap between repertoires was calculated by dividing the number of shared unique clonotypes by the size of the smaller repertoire. Three approaches were used to assess repertoire richness: RTK rarefaction, the Chao1 estimator, and Recon v2.1 estimates of unobserved clonotypes. OLGA was used to compute generation probabilities for all TCRbeta clonotypes that the gDNA method yielded from a few donors. Drawn from immuneACCESS, this table holds only the in-frame rearrangements with V and J called that TCRdb kept. Clones are partly lost; checked studies trace under half to an unresolved V gene and leave the rest unexplained. Clonal size and the V and J genes are those of that table, whereas D and trimming came from the DNA. The sample table lists roughly 2 million clones, more than 90% of them with a count of one. The ten top clones hold over 0.1% of the sample.

Donors were healthy HIV-negative adults with no recently reported acute infections or vaccinations. Every donor was a Caucasian adult living in Nashville, Tennessee, USA. CD4+ T cells were enriched by magnetic negative selection; naive cells were then positively selected on CD45RA, and the negative fraction formed the memory subset. Blood was obtained by leukapheresis, after which PBMCs were separated by Ficoll-Histopaque density gradient centrifugation and cryopreserved in liquid nitrogen vapor phase. Purity and quantity of every magnetically sorted T cell population were checked by analytical flow cytometry. From each sorted fraction, genomic DNA was isolated and quantified by UV absorbance on a Nanodrop 2000c. The sequence was collected from a man between 18 and 35 years old in good health. Sequenced sample: naive CD4+ T cells sorted from blood. The cell subset or site label on this specimen signifies: CD45RA+ positively selected.

The DNA sequence is given as TGTGCCAGCAGCCCAAAGATCGGGGTGGAGGAAAAACTGTTTTTT. Its coded protein is CASSPKIGVEEKLFF. The chain joins TRBV7-8 to TRBJ1-4; the D segment cannot be called with confidence. Including the terminal cysteine and phenylalanine, the CDR3 comprises 15 residues. The retained sequence is limited to the CDR3, 45 bases, with the frame set at the first base. CDR1 and CDR2, looked up from the germline V gene, are SGHVS and FQNEAQ. Cut back by 5 bases and 8 bases, the V and J ends lie 18 bases apart.